The clone carrying this T cell receptor beta chain was found a few times. Its antigen is as yet unknown. The sample belongs to a study of early T cells in non-severe SARS-CoV-2 infection. Study-level background: The sequenced material was bulk RNA from unsorted whole blood, and its chains were unpaired. Whole-study results and caveats: VDJdb-based annotation leaned toward anti-spike CD8 responses and missed private and CD4 specificities.

Molecules of cDNA were individually given unique molecular identifiers that were attached to them. TCRdb re-called the 5' RACE reads with MiXCR, one entry per CDR3 protein. The sample records tens of thousands of distinct CDR3 sequences, roughly 12% being singletons. The CDR3 sequence is 15 residues long. The germline V gene has CDR1 LGHDT and CDR2 YNNKEL (reference sequence). The germline V and J ends were trimmed by 2 bases and 2 bases, with 13 bases remaining between them. Sequencing input: whole blood. The V gene is TRBV3-1, the J gene TRBJ2-7; D is possibly TRBD2 (6 bases). The source of this sequence is an adult who was a healthcare worker with PCR-confirmed SARS-CoV-2 infection or an uninfected control (not recorded which). CDR3 loop: CASSQRGGDPYEQYF. CDR3 DNA: TGTGCCAGCAGCCAACGAGGCGGGGACCCCTACGAGCAGTACTTC.